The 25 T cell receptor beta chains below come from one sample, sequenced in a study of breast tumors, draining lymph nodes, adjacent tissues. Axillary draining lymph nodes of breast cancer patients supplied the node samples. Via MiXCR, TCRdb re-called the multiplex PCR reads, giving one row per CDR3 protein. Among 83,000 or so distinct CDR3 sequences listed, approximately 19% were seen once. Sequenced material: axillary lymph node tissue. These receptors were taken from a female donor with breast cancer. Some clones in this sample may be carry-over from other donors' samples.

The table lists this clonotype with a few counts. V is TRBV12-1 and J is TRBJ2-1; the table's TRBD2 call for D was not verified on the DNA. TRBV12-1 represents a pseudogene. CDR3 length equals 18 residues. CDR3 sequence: CASSLRHGLAEGINEQFF. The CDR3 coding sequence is TGTGCCAGCAGCTTACGACACGGACTAGCCGAAGGTATCAATGAGCAGTTCTTC.

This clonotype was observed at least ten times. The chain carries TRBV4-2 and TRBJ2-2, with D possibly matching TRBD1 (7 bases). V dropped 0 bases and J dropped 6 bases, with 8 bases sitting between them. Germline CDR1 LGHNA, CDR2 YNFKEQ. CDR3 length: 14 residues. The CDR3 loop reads CASSQDRGAGELFF. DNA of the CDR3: TGTGCCAGCAGCCAAGACAGGGGGGCCGGGGAGCTGTTTTTT.

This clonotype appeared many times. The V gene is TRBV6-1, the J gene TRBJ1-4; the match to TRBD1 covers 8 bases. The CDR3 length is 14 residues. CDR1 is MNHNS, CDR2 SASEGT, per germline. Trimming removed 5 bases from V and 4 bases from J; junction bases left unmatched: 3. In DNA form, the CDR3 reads TGTGCCAGCAGTCGGACAGGGCTTAATGAAAAACTGTTTTTT. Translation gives CASSRTGLNEKLFF.

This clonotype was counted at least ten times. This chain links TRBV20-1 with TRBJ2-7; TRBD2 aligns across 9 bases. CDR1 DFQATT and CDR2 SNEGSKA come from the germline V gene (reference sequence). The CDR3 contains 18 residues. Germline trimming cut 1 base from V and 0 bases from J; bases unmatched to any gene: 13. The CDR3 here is CSARGGGGLASSSYEQYF. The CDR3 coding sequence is TGCAGTGCTAGAGGAGGGGGGGGACTAGCCTCGAGCTCCTACGAGCAGTACTTC.

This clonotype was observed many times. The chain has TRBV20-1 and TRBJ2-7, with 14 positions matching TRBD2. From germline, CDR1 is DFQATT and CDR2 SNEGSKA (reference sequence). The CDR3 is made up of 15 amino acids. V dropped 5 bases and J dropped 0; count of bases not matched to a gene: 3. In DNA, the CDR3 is TGCAGTGCTTGGACTAGCGGGAGGAGCTCCTACGAGCAGTACTTC. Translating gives CSAWTSGRSSYEQYF.

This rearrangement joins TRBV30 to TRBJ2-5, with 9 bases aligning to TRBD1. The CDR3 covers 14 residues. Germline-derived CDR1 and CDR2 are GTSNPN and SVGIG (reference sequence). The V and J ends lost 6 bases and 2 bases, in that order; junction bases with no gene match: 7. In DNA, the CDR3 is TGTGCCTGCACCCGGGGACAGGGTCAAGAGACCCAGTACTTC. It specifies CACTRGQGQETQYF.

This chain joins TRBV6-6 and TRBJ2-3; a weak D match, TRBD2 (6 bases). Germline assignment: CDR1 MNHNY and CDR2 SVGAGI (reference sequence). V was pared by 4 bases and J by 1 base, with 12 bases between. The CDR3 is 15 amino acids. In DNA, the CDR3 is TGTGCCAGCAGTTTGCGGGGAAATGGCACAGATACGCAGTATTTT. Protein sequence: CASSLRGNGTDTQYF.

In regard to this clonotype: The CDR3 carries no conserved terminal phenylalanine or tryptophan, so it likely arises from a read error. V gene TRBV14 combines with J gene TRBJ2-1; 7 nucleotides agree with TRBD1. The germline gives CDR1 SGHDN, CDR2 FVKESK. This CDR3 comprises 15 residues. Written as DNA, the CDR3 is TGCGCCAGCAGCCAAGGAAGGGGGCGATTCAATGAGCAGTTCTCC. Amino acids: CASSQGRGRFNEQFS.

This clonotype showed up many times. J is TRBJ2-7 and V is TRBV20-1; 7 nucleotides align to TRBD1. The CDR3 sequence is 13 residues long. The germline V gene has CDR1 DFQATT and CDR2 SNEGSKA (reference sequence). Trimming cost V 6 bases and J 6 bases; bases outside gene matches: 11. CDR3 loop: CSARDLRDSEQYF. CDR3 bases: TGCAGTGCCCGCGACTTAAGGGACAGCGAGCAGTACTTC.

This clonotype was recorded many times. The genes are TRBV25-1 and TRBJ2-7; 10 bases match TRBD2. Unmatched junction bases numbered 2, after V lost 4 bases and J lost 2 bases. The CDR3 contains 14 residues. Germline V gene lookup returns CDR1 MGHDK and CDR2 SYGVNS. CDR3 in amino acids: CASSGLAGAYEQYF. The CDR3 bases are TGTGCCAGCAGTGGTCTAGCGGGGGCCTACGAGCAGTACTTC.

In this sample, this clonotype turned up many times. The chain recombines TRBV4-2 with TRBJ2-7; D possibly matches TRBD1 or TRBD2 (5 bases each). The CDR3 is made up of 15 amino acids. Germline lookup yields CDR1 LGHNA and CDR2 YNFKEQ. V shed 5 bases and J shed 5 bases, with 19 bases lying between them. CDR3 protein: CASSTQEGQGNEQYF. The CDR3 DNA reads TGTGCCAGCAGCACACAAGAGGGGCAGGGAAACGAGCAGTACTTC.

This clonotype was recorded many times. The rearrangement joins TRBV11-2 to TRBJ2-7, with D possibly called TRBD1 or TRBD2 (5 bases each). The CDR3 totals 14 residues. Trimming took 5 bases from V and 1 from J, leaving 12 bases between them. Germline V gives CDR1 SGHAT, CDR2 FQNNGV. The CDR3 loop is CASSPWGSSYEQYF. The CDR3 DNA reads TGTGCCAGCAGCCCATGGGGGTCTTCCTACGAGCAGTACTTC.

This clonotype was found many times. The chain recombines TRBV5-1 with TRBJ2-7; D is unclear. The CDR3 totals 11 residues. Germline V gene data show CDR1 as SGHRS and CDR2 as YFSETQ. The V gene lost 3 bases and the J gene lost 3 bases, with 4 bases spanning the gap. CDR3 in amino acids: CASSSDYEQYF. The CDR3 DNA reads TGCGCCAGCAGCTCGGACTACGAGCAGTACTTC.

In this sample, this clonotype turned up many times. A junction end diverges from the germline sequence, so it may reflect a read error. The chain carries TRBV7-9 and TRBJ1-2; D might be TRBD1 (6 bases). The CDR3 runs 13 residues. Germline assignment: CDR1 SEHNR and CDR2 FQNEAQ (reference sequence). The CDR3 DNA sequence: TGTGCCAGCAGCTTAGTATACCAAGGACAGATGTTCTTC. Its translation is CASSLVYQGQMFF. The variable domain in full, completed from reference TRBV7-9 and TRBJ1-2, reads DTGVSQNPRHKITKRGQNVTFRCDPISEHNRLYWYRQTLGQGPEFLTYFQNEAQLEKSRLLSDRFSAERPKGSFSTLEIQRTEQGDSAMYLCASSLVYQGQMFFGSGTRLTVV.

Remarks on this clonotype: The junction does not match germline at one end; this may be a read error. This chain's CDR3 is CASSPFGPSSYEQHF. In DNA, the CDR3 is TGTGCCAGCTCACCGTTCGGCCCTAGCTCCTACGAGCAGCACTTC. The gene calls are TRBV18 and TRBJ2-7; possible D gene TRBD2, 5 bases. Germline CDR1 and CDR2: KGHSH and LQKENI. The CDR3 spans 15 residues.

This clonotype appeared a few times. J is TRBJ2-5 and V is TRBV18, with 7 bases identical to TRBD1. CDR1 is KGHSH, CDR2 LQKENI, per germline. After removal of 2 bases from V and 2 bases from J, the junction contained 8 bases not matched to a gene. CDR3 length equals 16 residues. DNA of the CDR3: TGTGCCAGCTCACCAAGGGGACAGACCCCTCAAGAGACCCAGTACTTC. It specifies CASSPRGQTPQETQYF. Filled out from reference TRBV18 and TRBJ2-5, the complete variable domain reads NAGVMQNPRHLVRRRGQEARLRCSPMKGHSHVYWYRQLPEEGLKFMVYLQKENIIDESGMPKERFSAEFPKEGPSILRIQQVVRGDSAAYFCASSPRGQTPQETQYFGPGTRLLVL.

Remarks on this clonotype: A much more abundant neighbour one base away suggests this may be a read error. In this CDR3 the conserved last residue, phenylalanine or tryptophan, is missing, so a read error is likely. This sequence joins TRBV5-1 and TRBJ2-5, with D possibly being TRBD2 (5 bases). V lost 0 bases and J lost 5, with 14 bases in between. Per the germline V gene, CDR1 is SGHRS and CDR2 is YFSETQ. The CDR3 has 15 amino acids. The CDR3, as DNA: TGCGCCAGCAGCTTGGGGACCGCCCCGGGGGAGACCCAGTACCTC. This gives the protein CASSLGTAPGETQYL.

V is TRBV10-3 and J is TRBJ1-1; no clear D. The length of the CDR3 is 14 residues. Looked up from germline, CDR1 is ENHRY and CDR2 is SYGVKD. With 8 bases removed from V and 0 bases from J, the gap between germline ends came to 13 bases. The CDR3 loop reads CAIGRDLMNTEAFF. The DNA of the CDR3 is TGTGCCATCGGCCGGGATTTGATGAACACTGAAGCTTTCTTT.

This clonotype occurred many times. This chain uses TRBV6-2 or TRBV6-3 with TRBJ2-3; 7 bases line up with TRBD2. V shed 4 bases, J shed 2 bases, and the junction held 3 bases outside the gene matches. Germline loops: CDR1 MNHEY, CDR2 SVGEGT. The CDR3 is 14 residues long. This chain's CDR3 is CASSWAGVTDTQYF. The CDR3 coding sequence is TGTGCCAGCAGTTGGGCGGGAGTCACAGATACGCAGTATTTT.

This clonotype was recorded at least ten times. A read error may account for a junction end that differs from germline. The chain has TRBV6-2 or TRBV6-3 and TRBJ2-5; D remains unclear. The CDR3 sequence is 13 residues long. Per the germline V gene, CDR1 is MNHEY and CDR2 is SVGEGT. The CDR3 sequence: CASSYTTQGTQYF. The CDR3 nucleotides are TGTGCCAGCAGTTACACTACTCAAGGGACCCAGTACTTC.

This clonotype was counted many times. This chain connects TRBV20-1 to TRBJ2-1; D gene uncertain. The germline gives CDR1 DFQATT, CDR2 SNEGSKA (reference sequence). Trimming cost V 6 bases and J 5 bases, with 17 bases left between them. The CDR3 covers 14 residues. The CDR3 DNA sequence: TGCAGTGCCGGACGAGCCCCCATGAACAATGAGCAGTTCTTC. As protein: CSAGRAPMNNEQFF.

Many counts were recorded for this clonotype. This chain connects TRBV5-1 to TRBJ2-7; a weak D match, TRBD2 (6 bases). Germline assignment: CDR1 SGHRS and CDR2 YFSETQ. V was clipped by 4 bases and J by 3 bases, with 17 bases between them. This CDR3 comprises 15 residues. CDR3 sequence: CASSMEGSHLYEQYF. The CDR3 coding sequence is TGCGCCAGCAGCATGGAGGGTTCACACCTCTACGAGCAGTACTTC. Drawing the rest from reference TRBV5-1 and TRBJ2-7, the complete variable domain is KAGVTQTPRYLIKTRGQQVTLSCSPISGHRSVSWYQQTPGQGLQFLFEYFSETQRNKGNFPGRFSGRQFSNSRSEMNVSTLELGDSALYLCASSMEGSHLYEQYFGPGTRLTVT.

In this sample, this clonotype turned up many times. The CDR3 protein is CASSVGSGRASEQFF. The CDR3, as DNA: TGTGCCAGCAGCGTAGGTAGCGGGAGGGCCAGTGAGCAGTTCTTC. The chain employs TRBV9 and TRBJ2-1; 11 bases agree with TRBD2. V dropped 0 bases and J dropped 9; count of bases not matched to a gene: 5. CDR3 size: 15 residues. The germline gives CDR1 SGDLS, CDR2 YYNGEE.

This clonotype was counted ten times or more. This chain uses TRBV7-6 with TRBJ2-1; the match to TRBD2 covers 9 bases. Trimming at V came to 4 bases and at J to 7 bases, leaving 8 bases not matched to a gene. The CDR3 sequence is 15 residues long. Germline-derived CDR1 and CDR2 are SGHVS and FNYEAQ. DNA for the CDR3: TGTGCCAGCAGCTCCCCGGGACTAGCATATAATGAGCAGTTCTTC. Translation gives CASSSPGLAYNEQFF. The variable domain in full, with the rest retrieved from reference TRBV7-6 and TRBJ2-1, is GAGVSQSPRYKVTKRGQDVALRCDPISGHVSLYWYRQALGQGPEFLTYFNYEAQQDKSGLPNDRFSAERPEGSISTLTIQRTEQRDSAMYRCASSSPGLAYNEQFFGPGTRLTVL.

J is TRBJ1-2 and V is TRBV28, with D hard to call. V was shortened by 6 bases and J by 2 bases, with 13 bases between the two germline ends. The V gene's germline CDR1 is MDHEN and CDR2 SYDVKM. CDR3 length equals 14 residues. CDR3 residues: CASSPSGLNYGYTF. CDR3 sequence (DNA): TGTGCCAGCAGCCCCTCCGGTCTGAACTATGGCTACACCTTC.